This section outlines one T cell receptor (beta chain) sequence together with its context. The Seattle patients, enrolled during active infection, were followed longitudinally. This entry comes from a study of blood T cell repertoires in COVID-19. Background on the study: Samples representing acute and convalescent COVID-19 were sourced from the United States, Italy and Spain. The cDNA or gDNA used as material had been derived from T cells, B-cell-depleted T cells, or PBMCs.

This CDR3 is 11 amino acids long. Germline-derived CDR1 and CDR2 are SGHDT and YYEEEE. Trimming stripped 6 bases from V and 4 bases from J, with 8 bases between. Original handling: Reference gene primer amplification gave nucleated cell count estimates. TCRdb's copy holds only in-frame clones and misses some; the assay was immunoSEQ multiplex PCR. V and J calls and clone size are given by that table; D and trimming were obtained from the DNA. The data show roughly 81,000 clones, with about 85% seen just once and 2.5% to 3.5% held by the top ten. Sequencing was done on a sample of peripheral blood. The chain is built from TRBV5-6 and TRBJ2-7; TRBD1 is a possible D gene (6 bases). This receptor was taken from a woman older than 75 with COVID-19, enrolled during active disease. CDR3 in DNA: TGTGCCAGCAACGGACAGTACGAGCAGTACTTC. Protein product: CASNGQYEQYF.